This T cell receptor (beta chain) derives from a study of T cells in tuberculosis. Time point defined: new active TB diagnosis, blood taken before or within 7 days of starting treatment. Tuberculosis was confirmed by positive sputum smear and/or M. tuberculosis culture. The germline V gene encodes CDR1 MNHEY and CDR2 SVGAGI. The CDR3 has 14 residues. Between the trimmed V and J ends, which lost 2 bases and 1 base, there was a span of 6 bases. Assay used: immunoSEQ multiplex PCR; TCRdb lists only in-frame clones, some missing. The sample has fewer than 35,000 clones, about 84% seen once. Sequenced material: PBMCs, taken at tuberculosis diagnosis. The TCR comes from an adult with tuberculosis. The chain recombines TRBV6-5 with TRBJ1-5, with a weak D call TRBD1 (5 bases). The CDR3 DNA reads as TGTGCCAGCAGTTACGGGGGGAGCAATCAGCCCCAGCATTTT. Amino acids: CASSYGGSNQPQHF.